This TCR beta chain stems from a study of blood T cell dynamics during melanoma immunotherapy. Across the whole study: Metastatic melanoma patients received first-line pembrolizumab or nivolumab plus ipilimumab. Study-level results: It remained unknown if the driving T cell clones were melanoma-specific.

On this clone itself: The antigen is unknown.

Indicated time point: week 3, after first cycle of checkpoint inhibitor. Blood was drawn before treatment and at week 3 after checkpoint blockade. DNA loading was fixed at about 360 ng for all bulk PBMC samples. Measured with immunoSEQ multiplex PCR; TCRdb has only the in-frame clones, and not every one. The profile shows roughly 20,000 clones, around 90% of them singletons. Germline CDR1 SGHDT, CDR2 YYEEEE. Trimming cost V 0 bases and J 2 bases; bases outside gene matches: 5. The CDR3 is 15 amino acids. Sample: blood, taken from a patient treated with checkpoint blockade. The chain couples TRBV5-6 to TRBJ2-7; 7 positions match TRBD2. The clonotype comes from a human donor with melanoma. The CDR3 sequence is CASSLGGGLPYEQYF. The CDR3 coding sequence is TGTGCCAGCAGCTTGGGGGGGGGACTTCCCTACGAGCAGTACTTC.